In its sample, the clone carrying this TCR beta chain was seen once. The data were obtained in a study of Tregs in tolerant kidney transplant recipients. Clones were read by immunoSEQ multiplex PCR, and TCRdb kept only the in-frame ones, dropping some. This table has about 64,000 clones, more than 95% appearing once. The V end was cut by 7 bases, the J end by 5 bases, with 17 bases between. Germline-derived CDR1 and CDR2 are SNHLY and FYNNEI. This CDR3 contains 14 residues. The rearrangement joins TRBV2 to TRBJ2-5; D might be TRBD1 (6 bases). The TCR sequence derives from a human donor who received a combined kidney and bone marrow transplant. The sequenced sample was Tregs from blood, obtained before the transplant. The CDR3 spells CASTSRGTLETQYF. The CDR3 region has the DNA TGTGCCAGCACCTCCAGGGGAACCTTGGAGACCCAGTACTTC.